This T cell receptor (beta chain) was documented in a study of shared clonotypes between healthy human individuals. Study-level findings and limits: A small donor pool kept down the genetic and exposure-history diversity that was represented.

Comment on this clone: Its antigen is unidentified.

Trimming cost V 4 bases and J 0 bases, with 12 bases left between them. CDR3 length: 16 residues. Germline V lookup: CDR1 LGHNA, CDR2 YSLEER. Clones were read by immunoSEQ multiplex PCR, and TCRdb kept only the in-frame ones, dropping some. The top ten hold approximately 1.5% of the sample, which has nearly 1,000,000 clones, around 80% seen once. Sequencing input: memory CD4+ T cells sorted from blood. The sample's subset: CD45RA-negative fraction. The chain links TRBV4-3 to TRBJ1-4, with unresolved D. This clonotype was obtained from a man younger than 35 in good health. CDR3 in DNA: TGCGCCAGCAGCCGTTTCTCTCCGGCAACTAATGAAAAACTGTTTTTT. Translation: CASSRFSPATNEKLFF.